Each of the 19 T cell receptor beta chains below was sequenced from the same sample in a study of shared clonotypes between healthy human individuals. Some clones are missing from TCRdb's copy, which holds only in-frame ones; the method was immunoSEQ multiplex PCR. The sample yields over a million clones, roughly 96% seen once. Material: naive CD4+ T cells sorted from blood. Subset defined: CD45RA+ positively selected. All receptors come from a man aged 30 to 45 in good health.

This clone appeared a few times. J is TRBJ1-5 and V is TRBV19, with D tentatively TRBD1 (5 bases). Trimming pared 8 bases from V and 1 base from J, leaving 15 bases between. The CDR3 covers 15 residues. Germline values: CDR1 LNHDA, CDR2 SQIVND (reference sequence). CDR3 in amino acids: CASHPGKGSNQPQHF. The CDR3 bases are TGTGCCAGTCACCCAGGGAAGGGGAGCAATCAGCCCCAGCATTTT.

The chain recombines TRBV11-2 with TRBJ2-5; D unclear. The ends were cut back, 3 bases at V and 1 base at J, with 9 bases in the middle. The CDR3 extends over 14 amino acids. Germline CDR1 SGHAT, CDR2 FQNNGV. The CDR3 DNA follows: TGTGCCAGCAGCTTTAGGCGGATCCAAGAGACCCAGTACTTC. Its protein product is CASSFRRIQETQYF.

The V gene is TRBV9, the J gene TRBJ2-1; 9 positions match TRBD2. Germline CDR1 is SGDLS and CDR2 is YYNGEE. Trimming took 4 bases from V and 4 from J; bases not matched to a gene: 6. CDR3 length: 15 residues. CDR3 in DNA: TGTGCCAGCAGCCCCCGGACTAGCGAGTACAATGAGCAGTTCTTC. Residues: CASSPRTSEYNEQFF.

This clone was detected once. This sequence joins TRBV19 and TRBJ1-5; D is uncertain. V lost 7 bases and J lost 3, with 10 bases in between. Germline CDR1 LNHDA, CDR2 SQIVND (reference sequence). The CDR3 spans 13 residues. The CDR3 spells CASNRDFNQPQHF. The DNA for the CDR3 is TGTGCCAGTAATCGGGATTTCAATCAGCCCCAGCATTTT.

This chain connects TRBV28 to TRBJ1-2; no clear D gene. The CDR3 is 14 residues long. CDR1 and CDR2 (germline): MDHEN, SYDVKM. Trimming stripped 6 bases from V and 5 bases from J, with 16 bases between. CDR3 nucleotide sequence: TGTGCCAGCAGAATACTTCGAGGGAGTTATGGCTACACCTTC. This encodes CASRILRGSYGYTF.

The chain joins TRBV28 to TRBJ2-3, with 7 bases matching TRBD2. This CDR3 is built from 16 residues. Germline V lookup: CDR1 MDHEN, CDR2 SYDVKM. Unmatched junction bases numbered 6, after V lost 2 bases and J lost 1 base. The CDR3 is CASSLAGLGGTDTQYF. CDR3 DNA: TGTGCCAGCAGTTTAGCCGGACTAGGGGGCACAGATACGCAGTATTTT.

The chain has TRBV9 and TRBJ1-5; D is unclear. CDR3 length: 13 amino acids. Trimming stripped 3 bases from V and 5 bases from J, with 9 bases between. Germline V gene lookup returns CDR1 SGDLS and CDR2 YYNGEE. In DNA form, the CDR3 reads TGTGCCAGCAGCGGGGAGTGGGATCAGCCCCAGCATTTT. Its protein product is CASSGEWDQPQHF.

The CDR3 loop is CASSEREGSEQFF. The CDR3 coding sequence is TGTGCCAGCTCAGAGCGGGAGGGGAGTGAGCAGTTCTTC. This rearrangement joins TRBV18 to TRBJ2-1, with TRBD2 matching 10 bases. After removal of 5 bases from V and 9 bases from J, the junction contained 4 bases not matched to a gene. The length of the CDR3 is 13 residues. Germline V CDR1 and CDR2: KGHSH, LQKENI.

The rearrangement joins TRBV10-3 to TRBJ1-4, with D tentatively TRBD1 (6 bases). CDR1 ENHRY and CDR2 SYGVKD come from the germline V gene. This CDR3 is 16 amino acids long. Between the trimmed V and J ends, which lost 0 bases and 5 bases, there was a span of 13 bases. Written as DNA, the CDR3 is TGTGCCATCAGTGAGTCGTATCAGGGGAGGAATGAAAAACTGTTTTTT. Translation: CAISESYQGRNEKLFF.

V and J are TRBV25-1 and TRBJ2-1; D tentatively fits TRBD1 or TRBD2 (6 bases each). V was pared by 6 bases and J by 2 bases, with 8 bases between. CDR1 MGHDK and CDR2 SYGVNS come from the germline V gene. The CDR3 is 13 amino acids. CDR3 bases: TGTGCCAGCAGGAGGGGGGCCTACAATGAGCAGTTCTTC. This sequence encodes CASRRGAYNEQFF.

The genes are TRBV7-2 and TRBJ1-5; tentatively, D is TRBD1 (5 bases). V was cut by 0 bases and J by 5 bases, with 14 bases left in between. From germline, CDR1 is SGHTA and CDR2 FQGNSA. The length of the CDR3 is 16 residues. In nucleotides, the CDR3 is TGTGCCAGCAGCTTAGCAGGGACGGTGAATCATCAGCCCCAGCATTTT. Amino acids: CASSLAGTVNHQPQHF.

The V call is TRBV27, the J call TRBJ2-1; D is possibly TRBD1 or TRBD2 (5 bases each). This CDR3 region has 10 residues. Germline V gene sequence: CDR1 MNHEY, CDR2 SMNVEV (reference sequence). Trimming pared 6 bases from V and 14 bases from J, leaving 11 bases between. This chain's CDR3 is CASRGDLKFF. CDR3 bases: TGTGCCAGCAGAGGGGACCTGAAGTTCTTC.

This clone has just one count. CDR3 nucleotides: TGTGCCAGCACCTATCTCACTAGCGGGAGTCAATATACGCAGTATTTT. Protein: CASTYLTSGSQYTQYF. The chain carries TRBV27 and TRBJ2-3; 11 bases map to TRBD2. The length of the CDR3 is 16 residues. The germline V gene has CDR1 MNHEY and CDR2 SMNVEV (reference sequence). V lost 7 bases to trimming and J lost 7 bases; unmatched junction nucleotides: 13.

The chain recombines TRBV18 with TRBJ2-7; 7 positions match TRBD1. Germline CDR1 and CDR2: KGHSH and LQKENI. There are 14 residues in the CDR3. After removal of 1 base from V and 4 bases from J, the junction contained 4 bases not matched to a gene. CDR3 amino acids: CASSPLGQVYEQYF. In nucleotides, the CDR3 is TGTGCCAGCTCACCACTCGGACAGGTGTACGAGCAGTACTTC.

This chain connects TRBV6-1 to TRBJ2-7; D uncertain. Germline V gene lookup returns CDR1 MNHNS and CDR2 SASEGT. Deletions cut 7 bases from V and 9 bases from J, with 22 bases between. CDR3 length: 14 residues. CDR3 in DNA: TGTGCCAGCACCGAATCTGGTGAGCCGCTGGGGCAGTACTTC. Translating it yields CASTESGEPLGQYF.

V and J are TRBV18 and TRBJ2-1; TRBD2 matches 10 bases. The CDR3 length is 15 residues. J lost 4 bases, V lost 6 bases, and 6 bases had no gene match. The V gene's germline CDR1 is KGHSH and CDR2 LQKENI. CDR3 region: CASSYSTSGYNEQFF. As DNA, the CDR3 is TGTGCCAGCTCCTACTCGACTAGCGGGTACAATGAGCAGTTCTTC.

This clone was seen once. The chain links TRBV5-6 to TRBJ1-5, with TRBD1 identical over 8 bases. The CDR3 totals 19 residues. With 3 bases clipped from V and 6 bases from J, the junction kept 20 bases outside the gene matches. The V gene's germline CDR1 is SGHDT and CDR2 YYEEEE. The CDR3: CASSSGGQGARLVVQPQHF. In DNA, the CDR3 is TGTGCCAGCAGCTCAGGAGGCCAGGGGGCGCGGTTGGTCGTTCAGCCCCAGCATTTT.

V is TRBV28 and J is TRBJ2-2; no clear D gene. V was pared by 6 bases and J by 7 bases, with 15 bases between. Germline V gene data show CDR1 as MDHEN and CDR2 as SYDVKM. This CDR3 region has 14 residues. The CDR3 spells CASSPSTAGGELFF. CDR3 sequence (DNA): TGTGCCAGCAGCCCCAGCACTGCCGGCGGGGAGCTGTTTTTT.

CDR3 region: CASSHRGNAGTSSYEQYF. As DNA, the CDR3 is TGTGCCAGCAGCCACAGGGGAAATGCCGGGACTAGTTCCTACGAGCAGTACTTC. The chain uses TRBV7-8 and TRBJ2-7; weak D call: TRBD2 (8 bases). Trimming stripped 5 bases from V and 1 base from J, with 24 bases between. Germline CDR1 is SGHVS and CDR2 is FQNEAQ. The CDR3 totals 18 residues.